One sample yielded the 10 T cell receptor beta chains listed below, sequenced in a study of T-cell reconstitution after alpha-beta-depleted transplantation in children. The authors prepared the TCRbeta library with unique molecular identifiers. TCRdb called the PCR reads again in MiXCR, with one record for every CDR3 protein. This sample has hundreds of thousands of distinct CDR3 sequences, with 12% found just once. The sample here was PBMCs from the stem cell graft donor, taken from the stem cell graft. All receptors derive from a human donor who donated a stem cell graft to a child with acute lymphoblastic leukemia.

This clonotype was recorded at least ten times. The V call is TRBV12-3 or TRBV12-4, the J call TRBJ2-2; 10 positions match TRBD1. The CDR3 has 16 amino acids. Unmatched junction bases numbered 10, after V lost 6 bases and J lost 6 bases. CDR3 DNA sequence: TGTGCCAGCAGCATCCGAGGGGGACAGGGGTCCGGGGAGCTGTTTTTT. This codes for CASSIRGGQGSGELFF.

This clonotype was counted at least ten times. V usage is TRBV5-1 and J usage is TRBJ2-3; TRBD2 agrees at 8 bases. CDR1 SGHRS and CDR2 YFSETQ come from the germline V gene. CDR3 length equals 16 residues. Germline trimming cut 0 bases from V and 4 bases from J; bases unmatched to any gene: 7. The CDR3 DNA follows: TGCGCCAGCAGCTTGGTCCAGCGGGAGATTTCAGATACGCAGTATTTT. As protein: CASSLVQREISDTQYF. Looking up the rest from reference TRBV5-1 and TRBJ2-3 gives the full variable domain: KAGVTQTPRYLIKTRGQQVTLSCSPISGHRSVSWYQQTPGQGLQFLFEYFSETQRNKGNFPGRFSGRQFSNSRSEMNVSTLELGDSALYLCASSLVQREISDTQYFGPGTRLTVL.

This clonotype was picked up many times. The genes are TRBV5-5 and TRBJ2-7, with TRBD2 matching over 8 bases. CDR1 is SGHKS and CDR2 is YYEKEE in the germline V gene (reference sequence). J lost 2 bases, V lost 0 bases, and 7 bases had no gene match. The CDR3 extends over 16 amino acids. This chain's CDR3 is CASSLAGGGGAYEQYF. The CDR3 DNA reads as TGTGCCAGCAGCTTGGCCGGGGGGGGCGGTGCCTACGAGCAGTACTTC.

This clonotype was detected ten times or more. This chain connects TRBV6-5 to TRBJ1-6; D gene ambiguous. Germline V gene lookup returns CDR1 MNHEY and CDR2 SVGAGI. Trimming shortened V by 4 bases and J by 7 bases, and 14 bases separated the two germline ends. The CDR3 runs to 15 residues. The CDR3 spells CASSFGHAGNSPLHF. DNA of the CDR3: TGTGCCAGCAGTTTTGGCCATGCTGGGAATTCACCCCTCCACTTT.

This clonotype was detected many times. The V gene is TRBV5-1, the J gene TRBJ2-5; 8 bases match TRBD1. Trimming at V came to 6 bases and at J to 4 bases, leaving 11 bases not matched to a gene. Germline V gene lookup returns CDR1 SGHRS and CDR2 YFSETQ. CDR3 length: 15 amino acids. CDR3 sequence reads: CASNSQGAQPETQYF. In DNA form, the CDR3 reads TGCGCCAGCAACTCCCAGGGGGCGCAGCCAGAGACCCAGTACTTC.

This clonotype was counted at least ten times. The V and J genes are TRBV7-2 and TRBJ2-7; D unclear. With 5 bases removed from V and 2 bases from J, the gap between germline ends came to 13 bases. In germline, CDR1 is SGHTA, CDR2 FQGNSA. The CDR3 totals 14 residues. In nucleotides, the CDR3 is TGTGCCAGCAGCCTGTTCCCGGGTCCCTACGAGCAGTACTTC. Its protein product is CASSLFPGPYEQYF.

This clonotype appeared many times. The chain is built from TRBV28 and TRBJ1-4; D unresolved. Germline assignment: CDR1 MDHEN and CDR2 SYDVKM. The CDR3 length is 14 residues. Trimming removed 6 bases from V and 0 bases from J, with 8 bases in between. In nucleotides, the CDR3 is TGTGCCAGCAGGACTCGTGCAACTAATGAAAAACTGTTTTTT. Translating gives CASRTRATNEKLFF.

This clonotype was counted many times. The V call is TRBV11-2, the J call TRBJ1-1; D may be TRBD1 (5 bases). The V gene lost 1 base and the J gene lost 4 bases, with 13 bases spanning the gap. CDR1 is SGHAT and CDR2 is FQNNGV in the germline V gene. The length of the CDR3 is 15 residues. CDR3: CASSLGEGRGTEAFF. CDR3 sequence (DNA): TGTGCCAGCAGCTTAGGGGAGGGACGGGGCACTGAAGCTTTCTTT.

This clonotype was recorded many times. This chain joins TRBV4-3 and TRBJ2-7; TRBD1 might be the D (6 bases). V lost 1 base to trimming and J lost 3 bases, with 16 bases between them. CDR3 length: 16 residues. Germline CDR1 reads LGHNA; CDR2 reads YSLEER. The CDR3 coding sequence is TGCGCCAGCAGCCAAGCTATTACAGGGCGGTACTACGAGCAGTACTTC. Translating it yields CASSQAITGRYYEQYF.

This chain uses TRBV7-2 with TRBJ2-1, with D perhaps TRBD2 (5 bases). Trimming took off 5 bases at V and 0 bases at J, with 17 bases between the two ends. The CDR3 runs 17 residues. Germline CDR1 reads SGHTA; CDR2 reads FQGNSA. Here the CDR3 reads CASSPGRVQYSYNEQFF. Here the CDR3 DNA reads TGTGCCAGCAGCCCTGGGCGGGTCCAATACTCCTACAATGAGCAGTTCTTC.